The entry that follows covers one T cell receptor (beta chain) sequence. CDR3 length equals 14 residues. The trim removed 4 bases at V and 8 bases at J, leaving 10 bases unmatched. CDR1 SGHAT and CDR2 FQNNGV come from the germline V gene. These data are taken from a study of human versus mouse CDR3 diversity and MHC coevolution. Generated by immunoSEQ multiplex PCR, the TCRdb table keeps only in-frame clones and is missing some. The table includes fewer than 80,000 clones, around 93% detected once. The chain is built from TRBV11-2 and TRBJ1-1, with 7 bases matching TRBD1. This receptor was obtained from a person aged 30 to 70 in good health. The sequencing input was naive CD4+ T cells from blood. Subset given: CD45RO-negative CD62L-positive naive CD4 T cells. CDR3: CASSSRQGRAEAFF. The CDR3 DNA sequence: TGTGCCAGCAGCTCGAGACAGGGTCGGGCCGAAGCTTTCTTT.